This TCR beta chain was captured in a study of blood T cell repertoires in COVID-19. In germline, CDR1 is SGHNT, CDR2 YYREEE (reference sequence). V lost 1 base, J lost 2 bases, and 13 bases lay in between. This CDR3 contains 15 residues. Generated by immunoSEQ multiplex PCR, the TCRdb table keeps only in-frame clones and is missing some. Of some 68,000 clones in the sample, 87% are singletons; the top ten hold 3.4%. Followed over time, Seattle patients had been enrolled while infection was active. The receptor was derived from a woman aged 50 to 60 with COVID-19, enrolled during active disease. Sequencing was performed on peripheral blood. The V gene is TRBV5-4, the J gene TRBJ2-7; perhaps TRBD1 as D (6 bases). This CDR3 reads CASSLRTDLAYEQYF. In nucleotides, the CDR3 is TGTGCCAGCAGCTTGCGGACAGATTTGGCCTACGAGCAGTACTTC.